This T cell receptor (beta chain) was identified during a study of cytomegalovirus exposure and HLA in healthy donors (dated by TCRdb to the late 2010s). Some background on the complete study: An earlier analysis of approximately 640 of the donors reported roughly 270 Gb of sequence data and some 120 million unique TCR beta sequences from 150 million to 200 million T cells. About 280 gigabases of sequencing data and roughly 80 million unique TCR sequences made up an early release that covered nearly 650 HLA-typed donors. Among the roughly 400 genotyped donors, under 90% belonged to the genetic ancestry cluster associated with self-reported Caucasian donors. The study was designed to test whether signatures of past pathogen exposure could be identified by cataloging public T cell receptors. The study profiled the T cell repertoires of hundreds of subjects by immunosequencing and related them to cytomegalovirus serostatus. Along with the approximately 600-subject first cohort, a separate validation cohort of over 90 different subjects was used. The study combined high-throughput TCR immunosequencing, statistical association of individual TCRs with disease status, and machine learning to predict cytomegalovirus infection status. To study patterns of TCR occurrence, a later analysis re-analyzed previously published TCR beta repertoires from just over 650 donors and added high-resolution HLA genotyping. Rather than using new phenotypic data, the later analysis identified candidate immune exposures from TCR beta sequences and from how often those sequences occurred across donors. To decide whether each TCR beta V gene segment behaved as functional or pseudogenic, an earlier analysis of some 580 of the donors relied on high-throughput TCR beta sequencing. Donor age, sex, ethnicity and CMV serostatus were collected together with the repertoire data. Genome-wide SNP genotypes for about 65% of the 666 donors were used in a later genetic analysis, which treated that subset as a discovery cohort. Every discovery cohort repertoire had been produced on one sequencing platform. HLA typing covered class I and class II loci at four-digit resolution. Typing coverage differed by locus: A, B, C, DRB1 and DQB1 were typed in roughly 620-630 donors, DQA1 in roughly 500, DPA1 in some 570, and DPB1 in just under 480. Because of strong linkage in the cohort, a few DR-DQ haplotypes were treated as single units for association and clustering. Across 398 genotyped donors of the cohort, an average of roughly 250,000 unique TCR beta nucleotide sequences per donor were sequenced, and 15% to 20% of those sequences were non-productive.

Between the V and J ends, shortened by 1 base and 3 bases respectively, the junction contains 7 bases. CDR1 and CDR2, looked up from the germline V gene (reference sequence), are LNHNV and YYDKDF. From the cysteine through the phenylalanine, the CDR3 covers 14 amino acids. Just CDR3 DNA is preserved here, 42 bases in frame from base 1. Concerning this clone: Its antigen is still unknown. Per-base qualities were not stored, and no clone one base away is much larger.

What the work shows at the level of the full study, not this receptor alone: A later genetic analysis reported fewer N-insertions in productive TCRs among donors in an Asian-associated ancestry cluster than the roughly 650-donor mean. In vitro tests confirmed that a few of the cytomegalovirus-associated TCR beta chains recognize cytomegalovirus antigens. According to a later analysis, most CMV-associated TCR beta chains appeared to be HLA-restricted, and the HLA associations seemed to be driven largely by CMV exposure. V-gene and J-gene trimming of TCR beta chains was associated with a missense DCLRE1C variant in a later genetic analysis, and the association was replicated in an independent cohort. Only TCR beta chains were sequenced in this cohort, and the absence of alpha or paired-chain data limited detectable features. In a later analysis, several top co-occurrence clusters were reported to appear linked to parvovirus B19, influenza, CMV and Epstein-Barr virus. Immune exposure information for the cohort was limited to CMV serostatus. A further reported finding was that TCR beta sequences accurately predicted the HLA-A and HLA-B alleles for most subjects in the first cohort. Because HLA typing was unavailable for some donors at each locus, only the typed subset was used in association tests. The sequencing pipeline was judged likely to have produced a cluster of highly shared sequence variants as a technical artifact. Linkage disequilibrium might explain the correlated functional status among segregating V segments, but an unknown experimental factor could not be excluded. According to the authors, the approach could potentially be generalized to other disease states and immunological phenotypes. A total of some 180 TCR beta chains were listed by the study as associated with cytomegalovirus. In a later analysis, HLA-associated TCR beta chains were found to be more clonally expanded and to have lower generation probabilities than equally common non-associated chains. Most TCR sequences were observed very rarely across donors, whereas some public TCRs were present in many individuals. Because counts were too low, fewer than 20 rarely observed V segments, including chromosome 9 orphons, were excluded from the earlier analysis of 587 of the donors. Assigning TCR associations to individual alleles was difficult when HLA alleles, especially DR and DQ, strongly co-occurred. The classifier was reported to diagnose cytomegalovirus status with high specificity and sensitivity in both the original cohort and the validation cohort. In a later analysis, around 17,000 TCR beta sequences were associated with specific HLA alleles at a false discovery rate of 0.05. The presence/absence analyses assumed that sequencing depth was roughly uniform across donors, and that assumption may not be true. In a later analysis, TCR association rates were found to vary across HLA loci, with the most associated TCRs seen for DRB1 alleles and the fewest for HLA-C alleles. In an earlier analysis of about 550 of the donors, most TCR beta V segments were observed in productive rearrangements about 87% or about 30% of the time, broadly matching IMGT annotations. Some IMGT-functional V segments, including TRBV6-2 and TRBV6-3, could not be told apart with the 87-base-pair reads, so those segments were excluded.

The cohort consisted of approximately 670 healthy bone marrow donors. Cohort members were all nominally healthy when sampled, although unrecorded immune exposures were likely present. The donor tested CMV seronegative and was one of the 352 seronegative cohort members. A peripheral blood sample was collected from each donor, and TCR beta sequencing was performed on peripheral blood mononuclear cells. The Qiagen DNeasy Blood Extraction Kit was used to extract genomic DNA from the blood cell samples. The library was prepared using the immunoSEQ multiplex PCR assay. For the multiplex PCR, a mixture combining 60 forward primers for TCR Vbeta segments and 13 reverse primers for TCR Jbeta segments was used. A multiplex PCR assay on genomic DNA amplified the CDR3 region of rearranged TCR beta genes. The Illumina HiSeq System was used to sequence the amplified TCR beta libraries as 87-base-pair reads. Turning to the authors' computational methods: In a later analysis, 70 million to 95 million unique TCR beta chains were counted across the 500 to 850 repertoires, and roughly 11 million of these chains were shared by at least two donors. To remove PCR and sequencing errors, raw reads were error-corrected and collapsed into unique sequences using a nearest-neighbor algorithm that merged closely related sequences. V, D and J gene segments were assigned by aligning CDR3 sequences to IMGT reference sequences. For a sequence to be retained, a match of at least six nucleotides to both a V gene segment and a J gene segment was required. A rearrangement counted as productive if the CDR3 had no stop codons and remained in frame with V and J, and every other rearrangement counted as non-productive. CDR3 was defined by IMGT convention, running from the second conserved V-encoded cysteine to the conserved J-encoded phenylalanine. Sequences without an unambiguous match to a single V gene segment were excluded from the earlier analysis of over 500 of the donors. In an earlier analysis of 500 to 750 of the donors, V segments were called functional above 56.7% productive rearrangements and were called segregating when the between-donor standard deviation exceeded 5%. To diagnose cytomegalovirus status from the catalog of TCR beta chain sequences, a statistical classification framework was built. V and J gene assignment, in a later analysis, came from comparing TCR nucleotide sequences with IMGT/GENE-DB human TR gene sequences. In a later analysis, CDR3 sequences and most-parsimonious VDJ recombination scenarios were assigned using the TCRdist pipeline. In a later analysis, each TCR beta chain was defined by its CDR3 amino acid sequence together with its V-gene family, and reads without a unique V-gene family were excluded. As a way to deal with suspected cross-contamination and a sequencing artifact, a later analysis dropped 450 to 700 nucleotide sequences that were highly shared and had low generation probability. A later analysis calculated a clonal expansion index for each public chain from normalized within-repertoire ranks of inferred template counts. In a later analysis, generation probabilities were computed with a VDJ recombination model fitted to out-of-frame rearrangements, and the resulting probabilities were checked against IGoR. A later analysis scored TCR-TCR, TCR-HLA and TCR-CMV co-occurrence with hypergeometric tests, applying a repertoire-size bias correction to TCR pairs. In a later analysis, false discovery rates were estimated by permuting HLA or CMV assignments 20 times. In a later analysis, co-occurring TCRs were grouped using DBSCAN, and TCRdist sequence similarity was added for clustering within HLA-allele-positive subsets. For co-occurrence clustering, repertoires with fewer than 30,000 or more than 120,000 public chains were excluded, along with a handful of repertoires with anomalous nucleotide sharing. TCRdb stores this immuneACCESS table with in-frame sequences only. Part of the clones is absent; in the studies checked, under half of the shortfall reflects unresolved V genes, and no reason is known for the rest. D and trimming were read from the DNA, whereas the V and J calls and clone size are those reported in that table. Counted in this sample were more than 150,000 clones; approximately 80% of them appeared once. The ten top clones hold approximately 2% of the sample.

Specimen: PBMCs. The V and J genes are TRBV15 and TRBJ1-3, with the D gene uncertain. The clonotype originates from a woman younger than 45 in good health and CMV-seronegative. The CDR3 has the sequence CATSRVGSGNTIYF. The DNA sequence is given as TGTGCCACCAGCAGAGTGGGGAGTGGAAACACCATATATTTT.